These 26 T cell receptor beta chains came from one sample sequenced in a study of blood T cell repertoires in COVID-19. Measured with immunoSEQ multiplex PCR; TCRdb has only the in-frame clones, and not every one. The data hold about 57,000 clones, with around 80% observed a single time. Sequenced: peripheral blood. The receptors here all came from a woman of 80 years or more with acute or convalescent COVID-19.

The CDR3 nucleotides are TGTGCCAGCAGCTTAGAGGCAGGGAACGAAAAACTGTTTTTT. Amino acids: CASSLEAGNEKLFF. This chain joins TRBV7-6 and TRBJ1-4, with D possibly matching TRBD1 (5 bases). This CDR3 is built from 14 residues. V lost 1 base and J lost 8, with 11 bases in between. The germline gives CDR1 SGHVS, CDR2 FNYEAQ.

The chain combines TRBV7-9 with TRBJ1-5; 8 nucleotides agree with TRBD1. V was pared by 1 base and J by 7 bases, with 6 bases of the junction left unmatched. Germline values: CDR1 SEHNR, CDR2 FQNEAQ (reference sequence). This CDR3 comprises 15 residues. CDR3 DNA sequence: TGTGCCAGCAGCTTAGGTCAGGGGGCGGCCCAGCCCCAGCATTTT. The encoded protein is CASSLGQGAAQPQHF.

This chain connects TRBV28 to TRBJ1-4, with 8 bases fitting TRBD1. The CDR3 is 15 amino acids. V gave up 6 bases and J gave up 2 bases; unmatched junction bases: 5. Per germline, CDR1 MDHEN and CDR2 SYDVKM. The CDR3 region is CASRLDRVTNEKLFF. The DNA of the CDR3 is TGTGCCAGCAGGCTGGACAGGGTGACTAATGAAAAACTGTTTTTT.

This chain uses TRBV19 with TRBJ2-7; TRBD2 aligns across 7 bases. V shed 2 bases and J 0 bases; nucleotides not matched to a gene: 10. The germline V gene has CDR1 LNHDA and CDR2 SQIVND (reference sequence). The CDR3 is made up of 17 amino acids. The CDR3 coding sequence is TGTGCCAGTAGTATATCGGGACGCGGCGGGAGCTCCTACGAGCAGTACTTC. Its translation is CASSISGRGGSSYEQYF.

This clone was observed once. V is TRBV19 and J is TRBJ1-1, with D possibly matching TRBD1 (5 bases). Trimming cost V 5 bases and J 1 base, with 14 bases left between them. This CDR3 has 15 amino acids. Germline CDR1 reads LNHDA; CDR2 reads SQIVND (reference sequence). The CDR3 nucleotides are TGTGCCAGTAGTCCGTGGGAGGGGCGGAACACTGAAGCTTTCTTT. Translating gives CASSPWEGRNTEAFF.

The V and J genes are TRBV19 and TRBJ2-3, with 8 positions matching TRBD2. The germline gives CDR1 LNHDA, CDR2 SQIVND (reference sequence). The CDR3 has 18 residues. Trimming cost V 6 bases and J 0 bases; bases outside gene matches: 14. The CDR3 DNA reads as TGTGCCAGTAGCGACACCGCGTCGGGAGGGTTAAGCACAGATACGCAGTATTTT. It encodes CASSDTASGGLSTDTQYF.

The chain recombines TRBV11-2 with TRBJ2-3; 10 nucleotides match TRBD2. V trimming: 8 bases; J trimming: 3 bases; junction bases outside the gene matches: 8. Germline-derived CDR1 and CDR2 are SGHAT and FQNNGV. This CDR3 is built from 15 residues. The CDR3 spells CASLRGLAETDTQYF. DNA of the CDR3: TGTGCCAGCCTTCGAGGACTAGCGGAGACAGATACGCAGTATTTT.

This chain connects TRBV30 to TRBJ1-2, with 9 bases aligning to TRBD1. Losses at the gene ends were 8 bases for V and 8 bases for J; bases not matched to a gene: 9. This CDR3 spans 12 amino acids. Germline V CDR1 and CDR2: GTSNPN, SVGIG (reference sequence). The CDR3 spells CAGRRQGGGYTF. The CDR3 DNA reads TGTGCCGGAAGAAGACAGGGGGGCGGCTACACCTTC.

V is TRBV27 and J is TRBJ1-2; 8 positions agree with TRBD1. Trimming cost V 4 bases and J 3 bases; bases outside gene matches: 1. The CDR3 is 13 residues long. The germline CDR1 and CDR2 sequences are MNHEY and SMNVEV (reference sequence). In DNA, the CDR3 is TGTGCCAGCAGTTCACAGGGGGACTATGGCTACACCTTC. Translation: CASSSQGDYGYTF.

The V call is TRBV6-2 or TRBV6-3, the J call TRBJ2-7; D may be TRBD1 (6 bases). The CDR3 totals 16 residues. V dropped 0 bases and J dropped 3 bases, with 15 bases sitting between them. Germline values: CDR1 MNHEY, CDR2 SVGEGT. As DNA, the CDR3 is TGTGCCAGCAGTTACTCTTTTAACAGGGCGAACTACGAGCAGTACTTC. It is translated as CASSYSFNRANYEQYF.

The CDR3 DNA sequence: TGCGCCAGCGGCGCTAGCGGCACCGGGGAGCTGTTTTTT. Encoded protein: CASGASGTGELFF. The chain recombines TRBV5-1 with TRBJ2-2, with 7 bases fitting TRBD2. The CDR3 has 13 residues. Looked up from germline, CDR1 is SGHRS and CDR2 is YFSETQ. Trimming at V came to 7 bases and at J to 4 bases, leaving 4 bases not matched to a gene. The whole variable domain, remainder taken from reference TRBV5-1 and TRBJ2-2, is KAGVTQTPRYLIKTRGQQVTLSCSPISGHRSVSWYQQTPGQGLQFLFEYFSETQRNKGNFPGRFSGRQFSNSRSEMNVSTLELGDSALYLCASGASGTGELFFGEGSRLTVL.

The CDR3 DNA follows: TGTGCCAGTAAGAGCCTCTCCTACAATGAGCAGTTCTTC. Protein sequence: CASKSLSYNEQFF. The chain recombines TRBV19 with TRBJ2-1; D is unclear. The germline CDR1 and CDR2 sequences are LNHDA and SQIVND (reference sequence). V shed 7 bases and J shed 0 bases, with 7 bases lying between them. CDR3 size: 13 residues. The full variable domain, its missing parts supplied by reference TRBV19 and TRBJ2-1, is DGGITQSPKYLFRKEGQNVTLSCEQNLNHDAMYWYRQDPGQGLRLIYYSQIVNDFQKGDIAEGYSVSREKKESFPLTVTSAQKNPTAFYLCASKSLSYNEQFFGPGTRLTVL.

The rearrangement uses TRBV6-5 and TRBJ2-2, with 8 bases that match TRBD2. V was pared by 7 bases and J by 0 bases, with 4 bases of the junction left unmatched. In germline, CDR1 is MNHEY, CDR2 SVGAGI. The CDR3 is 15 amino acids. The CDR3 protein is CASTDSGTNTGELFF. The CDR3 DNA reads as TGTGCCAGCACCGATAGCGGGACGAACACCGGGGAGCTGTTTTTT.

This clone was counted a few times. The chain uses TRBV10-1 and TRBJ1-6; TRBD1 agrees at 9 bases. CDR1 is WNHNN and CDR2 is SYGVQD in the germline V gene (reference sequence). There are 13 residues in the CDR3. V shed 10 bases, J shed 5 bases, and the junction held 3 bases outside the gene matches. The CDR3 sequence: CATGTGHNSPLHF. CDR3 in DNA: TGCGCCACCGGGACAGGGCATAATTCACCCCTCCACTTT.

The V call is TRBV5-4, the J call TRBJ2-7; 11 bases align to TRBD1. The CDR3 has 15 amino acids. Trimming took 1 base from V and 5 from J; bases not matched to a gene: 5. Germline loops: CDR1 SGHNT, CDR2 YYREEE (reference sequence). In DNA form, the CDR3 reads TGTGCCAGCAGCTTGAGGGACAGGGGGACCGACGAGCAGTACTTC. Protein sequence: CASSLRDRGTDEQYF.

The chain couples TRBV5-4 to TRBJ2-3; 9 bases map to TRBD2. After removal of 2 bases from V and 5 bases from J, the junction contained 6 bases not matched to a gene. Germline V CDR1 and CDR2: SGHNT, YYREEE (reference sequence). The CDR3 extends over 15 amino acids. The CDR3: CASSFGGGGLDTQYF. CDR3 nucleotides: TGTGCCAGCAGCTTCGGCGGGGGGGGCTTAGATACGCAGTATTTT.

The count of this clone is one. The chain links TRBV6-4 to TRBJ1-2, with D perhaps TRBD1 (6 bases). Germline loops: CDR1 MRHNA, CDR2 SNTAGT. V was trimmed by 3 bases and J by 3 bases, leaving 8 bases between them. The CDR3 totals 13 residues. The CDR3 bases are TGTGCCAGCAGTGAGTCAGGGGACTATGGCTACACCTTC. Translating gives CASSESGDYGYTF.

The chain recombines TRBV7-9 with TRBJ1-1, with D possibly TRBD1 on 5 matching bases. The length of the CDR3 is 11 residues. The germline V gene has CDR1 SEHNR and CDR2 FQNEAQ (reference sequence). V was clipped by 3 bases and J by 11 bases, with 10 bases between them. CDR3 sequence reads: CASSFQGEAFF. CDR3 bases: TGTGCCAGCAGCTTTCAGGGCGAGGCTTTCTTT. The variable domain in full, with the rest retrieved from reference TRBV7-9 and TRBJ1-1, is DTGVSQNPRHKITKRGQNVTFRCDPISEHNRLYWYRQTLGQGPEFLTYFQNEAQLEKSRLLSDRFSAERPKGSFSTLEIQRTEQGDSAMYLCASSFQGEAFFGQGTRLTVV.

The chain couples TRBV11-2 to TRBJ2-5, with D tentatively TRBD2 (5 bases). Germline CDR1 reads SGHAT; CDR2 reads FQNNGV. Deletions cut 3 bases from V and 6 bases from J, with 14 bases between. The CDR3 has 14 residues. The CDR3 spells CASSFEAGSQTQYF. In DNA form, the CDR3 reads TGTGCCAGCAGCTTCGAGGCGGGTAGCCAGACCCAGTACTTC.

CDR3 sequence: CASLNIGTGGFYGYTF. The CDR3 bases are TGCGCCAGCCTAAACATCGGGACAGGGGGATTCTATGGCTACACCTTC. The rearrangement uses TRBV4-1 and TRBJ1-2; TRBD1 agrees at 11 bases. Germline values: CDR1 MGHRA, CDR2 YSYEKL. J lost 4 bases, V lost 8 bases, and 12 bases had no gene match. The CDR3 is 16 amino acids.

J is TRBJ2-5 and V is TRBV2; TRBD1 matches 7 bases. Germline V lookup: CDR1 SNHLY, CDR2 FYNNEI. J was trimmed by 3 bases and V by 4 bases; bases with no gene match: 8. The CDR3 has 15 amino acids. CDR3 region: CASSGLDRPKETQYF. CDR3 DNA sequence: TGTGCCAGCAGTGGCTTGGACAGGCCGAAAGAGACCCAGTACTTC.

The chain recombines TRBV7-6 with TRBJ2-7, with 7 bases lining up with TRBD1. CDR1 and CDR2 from the germline V gene are SGHVS and FNYEAQ. This CDR3 contains 15 residues. With V trimmed by 1 base and J by 2 bases, 5 bases remained unmatched. DNA for the CDR3: TGTGCCAGCAGCTTAGACGGACAGGCCACCTACGAGCAGTACTTC. Translation: CASSLDGQATYEQYF.

This chain joins TRBV6-4 and TRBJ2-7; 11 nucleotides align to TRBD1. The germline V gene encodes CDR1 MRHNA and CDR2 SNTAGT. V gave up 8 bases and J gave up 7 bases; unmatched junction bases: 7. This CDR3 spans 13 amino acids. In DNA form, the CDR3 reads TGTGCCAGCCGGACAGGGGGCATATGTGAGCAGTACTTC. Encoded protein: CASRTGGICEQYF.

The CDR3 region has the DNA TGTGCCAGCAGTTCGAGCCGGGACATCAAAAACATTCAGTACTTC. Translation: CASSSSRDIKNIQYF. The chain couples TRBV28 to TRBJ2-4; D perhaps matches TRBD1 (6 bases). The CDR3 has 15 amino acids. Germline assignment: CDR1 MDHEN and CDR2 SYDVKM. Trimming left V 4 bases short and J 3 bases short, with 13 bases between.

The chain has TRBV7-9 and TRBJ1-2, with a weak D call TRBD1 (5 bases). CDR1 SEHNR and CDR2 FQNEAQ come from the germline V gene (reference sequence). The CDR3 covers 13 residues. Trimming took 5 bases from V and 1 from J, leaving 8 bases between them. The CDR3: CASSPDSNYGYTF. The DNA for the CDR3 is TGTGCCAGCAGCCCTGACAGTAACTATGGCTACACCTTC.

This clone appeared once. The chain employs TRBV4-1 and TRBJ2-7, with TRBD1 as a possible D gene (8 bases). Between the trimmed V and J ends, which lost 4 bases and 7 bases, there was a span of 20 bases. The CDR3 is made up of 15 amino acids. From germline, CDR1 is MGHRA and CDR2 YSYEKL. CDR3 loop: CASSLGQGGGREQYF. CDR3 in DNA: TGCGCCAGCAGCCTTGGACAGGGCGGGGGAAGGGAGCAGTACTTC.